A selection of T cell receptor beta chains follows, all from one sample in a study of molecular identifiers for immune sequencing clone quantification. TCRdb fed the PCR reads into MiXCR, producing one record per CDR3 protein. The repertoire consists of approximately 550,000 distinct CDR3 sequences, with over 20% occurring once and the leading ten covering more than 0.8%. Sequencing used naive CD8+ T cells from blood, with Jurkat cell RNA spiked in. These receptors all come from a human donor in good health. Some libraries in this study had Jurkat cell RNA spiked in. CDR3s leave out the opening cysteine and the closing phenylalanine or tryptophan.

v_gene	len	j_gene	CDR3aa
TRBV4-3	12	TRBJ2-5	ASSQVGHRETQY
TRBV19	13	TRBJ1-1	ASSVRSGLSTEAF
TRBV7-6	11	TRBJ1-1	ASSGDTNTEAF
TRBV27	12	TRBJ1-1	ASSLSRLGTEAF
TRBV2	11	TRBJ1-5	ATSHRESQPQH
TRBV4-3	12	TRBJ1-5	ASSQDNSNQPQH
TRBV11-2	12	TRBJ1-5	ASSLSADPLTQH
TRBV4-3	13	TRBJ2-7	ASSPAGQGSYEQY
TRBV13	14	TRBJ2-3	ASSLKAKGSTDTQY
TRBV12-5	10	TRBJ2-1	ASGLDGHEQF
TRBV7-9	11	TRBJ1-4	AIPDTTNEKLF
TRBV7-9	15	TRBJ1-1	ASSFPTGDSMNTEAF
TRBV4-1	16	TRBJ1-1	ASSQGPGQGVGGTEAF
TRBV5-5	13	TRBJ2-1	ASGLHRGFYNEQF
TRBV7-9	12	TRBJ2-3	ASSHGTDTDTQY
TRBV14	10	TRBJ2-7	ASSQDPSEQY
TRBV25-1	12	TRBJ1-1	ASRGTGSGGEAL
TRBV29-1	11	TRBJ2-2	SVVRPDTGELF
TRBV2	12	TRBJ2-5	ASSVGIFQETQY
TRBV9	11	TRBJ1-1	ASSVGTSAEAF
TRBV4-1	14	TRBJ1-2	ASSQSPGTLGYGYT
TRBV4-3	11	TRBJ2-7	ASRGTDSYEQY
TRBV7-8	12	TRBJ2-1	ASSQSGGAFEQF
TRBV20-1	13	TRBJ2-7	SARPPGLGSYEQY
TRBV4-1	16	TRBJ1-1	ASSPALQGLHFSAEAF
TRBV7-9	12	TRBJ1-4	ASTKGRGNEKLF
TRBV6-9	12	TRBJ1-2	ASDGQPANYGYT
TRBV9	12	TRBJ1-4	ASSPRTENEKLF
TRBV10-2	13	TRBJ2-3	ASSEVPISTDTQY
TRBV10-1	11	TRBJ2-1	ATSQGDYNEQF
TRBV3-1	12	TRBJ2-3	ASSPITAGDTQY
TRBV7-9	13	TRBJ2-7	ASSLAGTANYEQY
TRBV20-1	14	TRBJ2-3	SARDLWGSRADTQY
TRBV9	12	TRBJ1-4	ASSVGQGNEKLF
TRBV6-6	14	TRBJ2-3	ASSYLITTSTDTQY
TRBV6-5	13	TRBJ2-1	ASSYRDTYYNEQF
TRBV4-3	17	TRBJ2-1	ASSQDFLSSGGAANEQF